These 9 T cell receptor beta chains originate from one sample sequenced in a study of cytomegalovirus exposure and HLA in healthy donors. PCR primers comprised 60 Vbeta and 13 Jbeta primers. Sequencing was performed with immunoSEQ multiplex PCR; in TCRdb, only in-frame clones are kept and a portion is missing. The sample contains approximately 110,000 clones, just under 75% of which appear only once. The sample comprised PBMCs. The receptor source for this set is a man aged 60 to 69 in good health and CMV-seropositive.

This chain links TRBV2 with TRBJ1-6; 12 nucleotides match TRBD1. This CDR3 comprises 17 residues. The germline V gene has CDR1 SNHLY and CDR2 FYNNEI. The V segment lost 6 bases and the J segment 7 bases; nucleotides outside the gene matches: 10. The CDR3 DNA reads as TGTGCCAGCAGGGATCGGGACAGGGGGCCGGGCAATTCACCCCTCCACTTT. It translates to CASRDRDRGPGNSPLHF.

A few counts support this clone. The chain combines TRBV2 with TRBJ1-4; the D is unclear. The germline V gene encodes CDR1 SNHLY and CDR2 FYNNEI. V was shortened by 6 bases and J by 5 bases, with 13 bases between the two germline ends. The CDR3 has 14 residues. CDR3 loop: CASRPAEGNEKLFF. CDR3 DNA sequence: TGTGCCAGCAGACCGGCAGAGGGAAATGAAAAACTGTTTTTT.

The chain uses TRBV4-1 and TRBJ2-2; maybe TRBD1 (6 bases). This CDR3 comprises 15 residues. V dropped 0 bases and J dropped 6 bases, with 11 bases sitting between them. Germline CDR1 and CDR2: MGHRA and YSYEKL. CDR3 DNA: TGCGCCAGCAGCCAAGACGGACAGTTGTCCGGGGAGCTGTTTTTT. Translated, it gives CASSQDGQLSGELFF.

The rearrangement links TRBV5-4 to TRBJ2-5; 8 nucleotides match TRBD1. Losses at the gene ends were 1 base for V and 6 bases for J; bases not matched to a gene: 11. Germline V CDR1 and CDR2: SGHNT, YYREEE (reference sequence). CDR3 length: 16 residues. The CDR3 spells CASSLMAGGRGKTQYF. In nucleotides, the CDR3 is TGTGCCAGCAGCTTGATGGCAGGGGGCCGTGGAAAGACCCAGTACTTC.

The count of this clone is one. The chain uses TRBV27 and TRBJ2-3; 9 positions match TRBD2. This CDR3 is built from 19 residues. Germline CDR1 and CDR2: MNHEY and SMNVEV (reference sequence). V lost 3 bases to trimming and J lost 2 bases; unmatched junction nucleotides: 15. The chain's CDR3 is CASSFPRDASGTYTDTQYF. DNA of the CDR3: TGTGCCAGCAGTTTCCCCCGGGATGCTAGCGGGACCTACACAGATACGCAGTATTTT.

The rearrangement uses TRBV6-6 and TRBJ2-3; no definite D call. The V end was cut by 6 bases, the J end by 0 bases, with 13 bases between. Looked up from germline, CDR1 is MNHNY and CDR2 is SVGAGI (reference sequence). The length of the CDR3 is 15 residues. CDR3: CASRRIALSTDTQYF. CDR3 nucleotides: TGTGCCAGCAGGAGGATTGCGCTAAGCACAGATACGCAGTATTTT.

J is TRBJ2-2 and V is TRBV5-5, with D possibly TRBD2 on 6 matching bases. With 0 bases removed from V and 9 bases from J, the gap between germline ends came to 15 bases. Looked up from germline, CDR1 is SGHKS and CDR2 is YYEKEE (reference sequence). The CDR3 contains 15 residues. The DNA of the CDR3 is TGTGCCAGCAGCTTGGACTCGGAGGGGAAGAGGGAGCTGTTTTTT. It yields the protein CASSLDSEGKRELFF.

This chain uses TRBV27 with TRBJ1-4; D possibly corresponds to TRBD1 (6 bases). The CDR3 loop spans 16 amino acids. Trimming removed 6 bases from V and 8 bases from J, with 22 bases in between. CDR1 and CDR2 (germline): MNHEY, SMNVEV (reference sequence). The CDR3 sequence is CASSRTPGSTGEKLFF. The CDR3 DNA sequence: TGTGCCAGCAGCCGTACTCCCGGGTCGACAGGAGAAAAACTGTTTTTT.

J is TRBJ2-1 and V is TRBV7-8; 7 bases are a match to TRBD1. Germline V gene sequence: CDR1 SGHVS, CDR2 FQNEAQ. The CDR3 is 15 residues long. V lost 2 bases to trimming and J lost 9 bases; unmatched junction nucleotides: 10. For the CDR3, the DNA is TGTGCCAGCAGCTTACAGGGGGTTCTTAGCTCTGAGCAGTTCTTC. Protein sequence: CASSLQGVLSSEQFF.